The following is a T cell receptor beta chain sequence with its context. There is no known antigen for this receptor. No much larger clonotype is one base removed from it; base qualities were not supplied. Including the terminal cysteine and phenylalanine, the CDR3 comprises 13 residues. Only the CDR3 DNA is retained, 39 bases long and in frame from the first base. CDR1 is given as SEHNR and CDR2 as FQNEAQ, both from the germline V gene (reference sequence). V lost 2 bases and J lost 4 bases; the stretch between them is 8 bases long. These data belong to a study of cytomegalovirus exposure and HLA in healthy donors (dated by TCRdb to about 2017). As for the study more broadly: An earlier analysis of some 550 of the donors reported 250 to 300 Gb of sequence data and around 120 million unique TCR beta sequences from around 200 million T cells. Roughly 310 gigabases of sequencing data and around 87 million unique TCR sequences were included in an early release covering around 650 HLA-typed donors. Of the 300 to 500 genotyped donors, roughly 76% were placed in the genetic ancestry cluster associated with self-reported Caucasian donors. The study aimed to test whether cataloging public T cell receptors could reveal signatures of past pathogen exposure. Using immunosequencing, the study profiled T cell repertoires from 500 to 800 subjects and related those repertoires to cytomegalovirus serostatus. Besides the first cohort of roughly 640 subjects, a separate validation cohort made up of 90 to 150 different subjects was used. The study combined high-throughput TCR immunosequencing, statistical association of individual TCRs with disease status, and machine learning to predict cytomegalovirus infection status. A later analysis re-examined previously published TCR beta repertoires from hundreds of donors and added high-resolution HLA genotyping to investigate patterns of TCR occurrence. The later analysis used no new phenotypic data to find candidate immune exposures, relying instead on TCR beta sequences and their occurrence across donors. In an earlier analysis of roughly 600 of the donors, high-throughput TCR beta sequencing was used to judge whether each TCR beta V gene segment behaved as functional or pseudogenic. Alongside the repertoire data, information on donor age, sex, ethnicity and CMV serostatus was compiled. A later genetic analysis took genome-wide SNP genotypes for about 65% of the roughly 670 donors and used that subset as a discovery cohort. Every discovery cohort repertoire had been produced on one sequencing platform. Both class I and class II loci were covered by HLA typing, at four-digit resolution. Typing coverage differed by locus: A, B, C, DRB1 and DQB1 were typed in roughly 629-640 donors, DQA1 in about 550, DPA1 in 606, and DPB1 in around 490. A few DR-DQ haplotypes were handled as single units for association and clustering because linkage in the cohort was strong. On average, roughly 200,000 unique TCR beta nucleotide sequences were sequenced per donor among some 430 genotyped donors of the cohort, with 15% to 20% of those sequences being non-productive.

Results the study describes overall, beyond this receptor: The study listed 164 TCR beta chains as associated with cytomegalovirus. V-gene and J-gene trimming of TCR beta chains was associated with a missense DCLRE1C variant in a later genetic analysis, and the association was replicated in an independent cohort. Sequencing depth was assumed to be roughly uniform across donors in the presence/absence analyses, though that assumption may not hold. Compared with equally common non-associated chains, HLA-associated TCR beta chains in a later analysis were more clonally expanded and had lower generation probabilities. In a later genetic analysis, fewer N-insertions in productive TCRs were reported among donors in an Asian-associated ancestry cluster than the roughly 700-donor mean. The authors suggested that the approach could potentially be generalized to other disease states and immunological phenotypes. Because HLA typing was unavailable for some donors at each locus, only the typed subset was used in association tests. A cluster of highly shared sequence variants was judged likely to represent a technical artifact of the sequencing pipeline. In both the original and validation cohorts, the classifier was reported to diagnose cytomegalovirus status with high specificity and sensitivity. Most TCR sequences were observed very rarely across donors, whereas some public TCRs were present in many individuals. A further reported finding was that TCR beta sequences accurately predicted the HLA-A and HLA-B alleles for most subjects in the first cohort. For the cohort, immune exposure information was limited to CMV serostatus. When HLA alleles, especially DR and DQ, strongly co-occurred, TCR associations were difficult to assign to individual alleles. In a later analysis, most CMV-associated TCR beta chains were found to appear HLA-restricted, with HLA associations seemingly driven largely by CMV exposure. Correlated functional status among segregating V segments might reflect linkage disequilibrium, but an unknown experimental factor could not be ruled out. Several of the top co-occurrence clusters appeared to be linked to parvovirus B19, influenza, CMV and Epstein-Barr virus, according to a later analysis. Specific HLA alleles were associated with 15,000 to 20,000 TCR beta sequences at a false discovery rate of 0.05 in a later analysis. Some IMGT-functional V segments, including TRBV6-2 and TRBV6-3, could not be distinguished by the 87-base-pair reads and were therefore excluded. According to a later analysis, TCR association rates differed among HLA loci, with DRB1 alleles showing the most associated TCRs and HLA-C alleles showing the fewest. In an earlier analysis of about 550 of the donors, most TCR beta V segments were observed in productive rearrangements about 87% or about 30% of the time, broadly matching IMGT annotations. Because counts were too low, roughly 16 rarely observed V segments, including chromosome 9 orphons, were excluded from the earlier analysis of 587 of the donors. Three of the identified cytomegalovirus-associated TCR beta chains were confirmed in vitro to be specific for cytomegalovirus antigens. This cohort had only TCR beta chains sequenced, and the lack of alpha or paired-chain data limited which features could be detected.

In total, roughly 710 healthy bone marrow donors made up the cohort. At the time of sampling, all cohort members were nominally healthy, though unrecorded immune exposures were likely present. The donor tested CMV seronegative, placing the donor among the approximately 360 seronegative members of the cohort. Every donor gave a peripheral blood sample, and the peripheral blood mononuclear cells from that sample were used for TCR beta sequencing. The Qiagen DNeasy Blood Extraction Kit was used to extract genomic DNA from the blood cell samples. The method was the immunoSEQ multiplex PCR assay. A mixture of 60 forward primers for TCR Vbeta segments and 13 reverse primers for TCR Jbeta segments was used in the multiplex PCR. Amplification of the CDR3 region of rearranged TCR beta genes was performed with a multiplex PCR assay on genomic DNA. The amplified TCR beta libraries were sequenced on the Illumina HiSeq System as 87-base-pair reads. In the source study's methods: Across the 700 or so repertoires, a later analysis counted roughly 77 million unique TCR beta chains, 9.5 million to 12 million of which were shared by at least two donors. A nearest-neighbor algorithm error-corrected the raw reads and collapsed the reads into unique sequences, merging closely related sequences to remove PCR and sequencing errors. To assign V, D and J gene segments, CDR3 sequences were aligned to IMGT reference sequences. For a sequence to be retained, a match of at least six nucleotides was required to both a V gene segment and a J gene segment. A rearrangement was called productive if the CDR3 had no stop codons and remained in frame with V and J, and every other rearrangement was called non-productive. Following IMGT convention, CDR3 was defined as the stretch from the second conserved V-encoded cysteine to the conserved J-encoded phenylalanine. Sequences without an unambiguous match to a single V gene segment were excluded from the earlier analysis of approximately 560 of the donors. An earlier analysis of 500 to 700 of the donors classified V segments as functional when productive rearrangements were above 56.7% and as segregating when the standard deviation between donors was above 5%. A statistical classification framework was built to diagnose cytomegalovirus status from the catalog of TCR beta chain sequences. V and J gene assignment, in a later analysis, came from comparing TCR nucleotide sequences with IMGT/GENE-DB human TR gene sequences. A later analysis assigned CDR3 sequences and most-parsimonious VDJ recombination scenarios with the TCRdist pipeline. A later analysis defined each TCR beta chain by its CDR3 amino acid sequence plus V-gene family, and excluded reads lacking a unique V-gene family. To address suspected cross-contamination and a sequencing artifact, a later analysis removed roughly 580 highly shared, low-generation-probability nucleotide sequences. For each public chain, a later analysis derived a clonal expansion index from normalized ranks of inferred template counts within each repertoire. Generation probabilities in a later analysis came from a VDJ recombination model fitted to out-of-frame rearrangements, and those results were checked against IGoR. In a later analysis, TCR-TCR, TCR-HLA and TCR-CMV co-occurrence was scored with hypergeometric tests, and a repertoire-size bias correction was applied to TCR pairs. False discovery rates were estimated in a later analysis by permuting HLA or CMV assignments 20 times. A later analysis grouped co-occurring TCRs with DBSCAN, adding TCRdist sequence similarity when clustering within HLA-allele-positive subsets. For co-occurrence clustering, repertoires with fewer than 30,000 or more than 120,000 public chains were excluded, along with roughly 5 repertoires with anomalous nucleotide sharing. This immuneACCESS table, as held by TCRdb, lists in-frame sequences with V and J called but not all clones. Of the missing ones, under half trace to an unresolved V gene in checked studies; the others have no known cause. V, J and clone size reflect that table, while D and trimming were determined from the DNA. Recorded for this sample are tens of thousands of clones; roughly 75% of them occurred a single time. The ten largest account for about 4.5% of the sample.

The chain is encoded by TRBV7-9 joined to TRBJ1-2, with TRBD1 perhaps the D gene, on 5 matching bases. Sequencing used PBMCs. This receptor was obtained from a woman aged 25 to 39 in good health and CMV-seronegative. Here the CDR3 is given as CASSLQGAYGYTF. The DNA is TGTGCCAGCAGCTTACAGGGCGCCTATGGCTACACCTTC.